This TCR beta chain was recorded in a study of T-cell reconstitution after alpha-beta-depleted transplantation in children. The study's findings and limits: Several hundred rapidly expanded clones from non-depleted graft cells reportedly supplied alpha-beta T cells about two months post-transplant. T-cell counts and diversity at one year following transplant were attributed mainly to newly produced T cells. TCRbeta diversity was high at day 60 in some patients (a result of surviving recipient T cells and thymic progenitors).

This clonotype was recorded a few times. Its target is unknown. Unique molecular identifiers were used in preparing the TCRbeta library. One entry per CDR3 protein, called by TCRdb with MiXCR from the PCR reads. The table records 400,000 to 450,000 distinct CDR3 sequences, around two fifths of them present only once. The CDR3 length is 15 residues. The junction had 6 bases not matched to a gene; V was cut back by 4 bases and J by 4 bases. The V gene's germline CDR1 is SGHRS and CDR2 YFSETQ. V usage is TRBV5-1 and J usage is TRBJ1-5; 9 nucleotides agree with TRBD1. The sequenced sample was PBMCs, obtained before TCRalphabeta/CD19-depleted stem cell transplant. This clonotype originated in a girl aged 2 to 10 with aplastic anemia, due to receive a stem cell transplant. The CDR3 spells CASSHRGQGNQPQHF. In DNA, the CDR3 is TGCGCCAGCAGCCATCGGGGACAGGGTAATCAGCCCCAGCATTTT.